These 29 T cell receptor beta chains originate from one sample sequenced in a study of blood T cell repertoires in COVID-19. Here immunoSEQ multiplex PCR was the method, and the copy in TCRdb shows in-frame clones only, minus some. The sample lists about 240,000 clones; around nine tenths were seen once. The sample taken for sequencing was PBMCs or T cells enriched from blood (not recorded which). The receptor set was obtained from a woman aged 25 to 39 who had recovered from COVID-19.

This clone was counted only a few times. The genes are TRBV7-8 and TRBJ1-1; TRBD1 agrees at 7 bases. Looked up from germline, CDR1 is SGHVS and CDR2 is FQNEAQ. The CDR3 covers 14 residues. V trimming: 5 bases; J trimming: 5 bases; junction bases outside the gene matches: 8. The CDR3 DNA reads TGTGCCAGCAGCCCGATGACAGGGAGGACTGAAGCTTTCTTT. As protein: CASSPMTGRTEAFF.

The chain has TRBV10-2 and TRBJ2-7, with unresolved D. Germline V gene sequence: CDR1 WSHSY, CDR2 SAAADI. This CDR3 contains 11 residues. V shed 3 bases and J shed 5 bases, with 5 bases lying between them. The CDR3 coding sequence is TGCGCCAGCAGTGAAGCTAACGAGCAGTACTTC. Translation gives CASSEANEQYF.

Comments on this clone: One end of the junction fails to match germline, which may point to a read error. The chain carries TRBV7-7 and TRBJ1-1; no reliable D call. In germline, CDR1 is SSHAT, CDR2 FNYEAQ (reference sequence). The CDR3 runs 13 residues. The DNA of the CDR3 is TGTGCTAGCAGCCCCGTCGGCGGTACTGAAGCTTTCTTT. Translated: CASSPVGGTEAFF.

This clone was picked up one time. The chain recombines TRBV30 with TRBJ2-3, with D possibly being TRBD2 (5 bases). Trimming stripped 2 bases from V and 11 bases from J, with 20 bases between. The CDR3 loop spans 14 amino acids. Germline CDR1 and CDR2: GTSNPN and SVGIG (reference sequence). The CDR3 protein is CAWSKERLARRQYF. The CDR3 DNA reads TGTGCCTGGAGTAAGGAGCGGTTAGCCAGGAGGCAGTATTTT.

This clone was counted many times. The V gene is TRBV19, the J gene TRBJ2-2; TRBD1 might be the D (6 bases). Germline CDR1 and CDR2: LNHDA and SQIVND (reference sequence). The CDR3 spans 15 residues. Trimming stripped 5 bases from V and 3 bases from J, with 13 bases between. The CDR3 DNA sequence: TGTGCCAGTAGTGTGCGACAGGTGGACACCGGGGAGCTGTTTTTT. Translation: CASSVRQVDTGELFF.

The J gene is TRBJ1-1, the V gene TRBV19, with D perhaps matching TRBD1 (5 bases). Germline V gene sequence: CDR1 LNHDA, CDR2 SQIVND (reference sequence). V lost 7 bases to trimming and J lost 1 base, with 10 bases between them. CDR3 length equals 13 residues. The CDR3 DNA reads TGTGCCAGTAATGCAGGGAAGAACACTGAAGCTTTCTTT. It is translated as CASNAGKNTEAFF.

V usage is TRBV6-4 and J usage is TRBJ2-1, with TRBD2 matching 9 bases. CDR1 and CDR2 (germline): MRHNA, SNTAGT. The CDR3 is 16 amino acids. The J segment lost 7 bases and the V segment lost 4 bases, leaving 11 bases of the junction unmatched. The CDR3 reads CASSVVAGAMKNEQFF. The DNA of the CDR3 is TGTGCCAGCAGTGTGGTAGCGGGAGCCATGAAGAATGAGCAGTTCTTC.

The chain links TRBV28 to TRBJ1-1, with no clear D. Germline CDR1 is MDHEN and CDR2 is SYDVKM. This CDR3 is 12 amino acids long. Trimming cost V 11 bases and J 4 bases, with 14 bases left between them. CDR3 loop: CAATSVPTEAFF. The CDR3 DNA sequence: TGTGCCGCCACTTCCGTTCCCACTGAAGCTTTCTTT. Using reference TRBV28 and TRBJ1-1 for the parts outside the CDR3, the full variable domain is DVKVTQSSRYLVKRTGEKVFLECVQDMDHENMFWYRQDPGLGLRLIYFSYDVKMKEKGDIPEGYSVSREKKERFSLILESASTNQTSMYLCAATSVPTEAFFGQGTRLTVV.

This clone came up once. The V and J genes are TRBV19 and TRBJ1-5; no firm D call. V lost 9 bases and J lost 5, with 17 bases in between. The CDR3 extends over 14 amino acids. The germline V gene has CDR1 LNHDA and CDR2 SQIVND (reference sequence). CDR3 sequence (DNA): TGTGCCAGCCGGCTGGGAGGATTCGATCAGCCCCAGCATTTT. It yields the protein CASRLGGFDQPQHF.

The CDR3 reads CSHLSGPAEAFF. CDR3 coding DNA: TGCAGCCATTTATCAGGTCCAGCTGAAGCTTTCTTT. The chain employs TRBV29-1 and TRBJ1-1; no clear D gene. Germline-derived CDR1 and CDR2 are SQVTM and ANQGSEA. V lost 8 bases, J lost 6 bases, and 16 bases lay in between. This CDR3 comprises 12 residues.

V is TRBV4-1 and J is TRBJ2-2; D is perhaps TRBD2 (5 bases). The CDR3 runs to 15 residues. CDR1 and CDR2 (germline): MGHRA, YSYEKL. V lost 1 base to trimming and J lost 1 base, with 7 bases between them. DNA for the CDR3: TGCGCCAGCAGCCAAGGACTACAGAACACCGGGGAGCTGTTTTTT. Its protein is CASSQGLQNTGELFF.

On this clone itself: The sample carries other DNA sequences with the same CDR3. V is TRBV12-3 or TRBV12-4 and J is TRBJ1-5; D remains unclear. This CDR3 spans 12 amino acids. V dropped 3 bases and J dropped 5 bases, with 5 bases sitting between them. The DNA of the CDR3 is TGTGCCAGCAGTTTCTCCGATCAGCCCCAGCATTTT. Amino acid sequence: CASSFSDQPQHF.

The gene calls are TRBV27 and TRBJ2-5; 7 nucleotides align to TRBD1. This CDR3 has 14 amino acids. Germline V gene lookup returns CDR1 MNHEY and CDR2 SMNVEV (reference sequence). V gave up 0 bases and J gave up 7 bases; unmatched junction bases: 5. The CDR3 bases are TGTGCCAGCAGTTTATCAACAGGGGCGTGGACCCAGTACTTC. This sequence encodes CASSLSTGAWTQYF.

The chain joins TRBV7-2 to TRBJ1-2, with TRBD1 matching 7 bases. Germline trimming cut 1 base from V and 6 bases from J; bases unmatched to any gene: 5. CDR1 and CDR2 from the germline V gene are SGHTA and FQGNSA. The CDR3 loop spans 14 amino acids. CDR3 protein: CASSLGRGSNGYTF. The CDR3 coding sequence is TGTGCCAGCAGCTTAGGCAGGGGGAGTAATGGCTACACCTTC.

J is TRBJ2-1 and V is TRBV12-5; TRBD2 matches at 13 bases. The CDR3 runs 16 residues. With V trimmed by 5 bases and J by 1 base, 2 bases remained unmatched. Per germline, CDR1 LGHNT and CDR2 FRNRAP. CDR3 sequence reads: CASGTSGRDSYNEQFF. The CDR3 DNA sequence: TGTGCTAGTGGTACTAGCGGGAGGGATTCCTACAATGAGCAGTTCTTC.

V is TRBV21-1 and J is TRBJ1-2; the DNA was not compared with TRBD1, the D call given in the table. TRBV21-1 is assigned pseudogene status. There are 15 residues in the CDR3. The CDR3 sequence is CASSPQPGYSYGYTF. The CDR3 coding sequence is TGTGCCAGCAGCCCCCAACCAGGGTACTCCTATGGCTACACCTTC.

This clone was seen a single time. The rearrangement joins TRBV9 to TRBJ1-1, with D perhaps matching TRBD1 (5 bases). V was cut by 5 bases and J by 7 bases, with 21 bases left in between. CDR1 SGDLS and CDR2 YYNGEE come from the germline V gene. CDR3 length: 15 residues. Here the CDR3 reads CASSSTTGPGVEAFF. CDR3 DNA: TGTGCCAGCAGTTCTACCACAGGCCCGGGAGTTGAAGCTTTCTTT.

This chain connects TRBV9 to TRBJ2-3; 9 bases match TRBD1. The V segment lost 1 base and the J segment 6 bases; nucleotides outside the gene matches: 9. This CDR3 comprises 16 residues. CDR1 is SGDLS, CDR2 YYNGEE, per germline. CDR3 DNA: TGTGCCAGCAGCGTATCTGGGACAGGGTCTCTGGATACGCAGTATTTT. Amino acid sequence: CASSVSGTGSLDTQYF.

This rearrangement joins TRBV2 to TRBJ1-2, with D maybe TRBD1 (6 bases). The germline V gene has CDR1 SNHLY and CDR2 FYNNEI. Trimming stripped 8 bases from V and 4 bases from J, with 17 bases between. The length of the CDR3 is 14 residues. The CDR3 sequence is CASHLADSPYGYTF. CDR3 nucleotides: TGTGCCAGCCATCTGGCGGACAGCCCCTATGGCTACACCTTC.

The chain carries TRBV30 and TRBJ1-5; D remains unclear. V lost 5 bases and J lost 0, with 8 bases in between. The CDR3 spans 13 residues. Per germline, CDR1 GTSNPN and CDR2 SVGIG (reference sequence). As DNA, the CDR3 is TGTGCCTGGGCACCCAGTAGCAATCAGCCCCAGCATTTT. Translated, it gives CAWAPSSNQPQHF.

V gene TRBV29-1 combines with J gene TRBJ1-1; 8 bases match TRBD1. The CDR3 is made up of 17 amino acids. J gave up 1 base and V 1 base, and 11 bases lay outside the gene matches. CDR1 is SQVTM, CDR2 ANQGSEA, per germline. The DNA of the CDR3 is TGCAGCGTTGAAGTTCCTTGGACCGGGACAGGGAACACTGAAGCTTTCTTT. Residues: CSVEVPWTGTGNTEAFF.

To note about this clone: Other DNA sequences in this sample translate to the same CDR3. The chain links TRBV6-5 to TRBJ2-7; 12 bases agree with TRBD2. CDR1 is MNHEY and CDR2 is SVGAGI in the germline V gene. Trimming removed 6 bases from V and 1 base from J; junction bases left unmatched: 4. The CDR3 spans 15 residues. DNA for the CDR3: TGTGCCAGCAGCCTACTAGCGGGAGGTTCCTACGAGCAGTACTTC. The encoded protein is CASSLLAGGSYEQYF.

The V call is TRBV27, the J call TRBJ2-7; a weak D match, TRBD1 (6 bases). Germline CDR1 and CDR2: MNHEY and SMNVEV (reference sequence). V was shortened by 6 bases and J by 0 bases, with 9 bases between the two germline ends. There are 13 residues in the CDR3. CDR3 nucleotides: TGTGCCAGCAGCAGACAGGCCTCCTACGAGCAGTACTTC. It yields the protein CASSRQASYEQYF.

A single count supports this clone. The chain has TRBV11-2 and TRBJ1-4; weak D call: TRBD1 (5 bases). V was clipped by 4 bases and J by 4 bases, with 13 bases between them. The CDR3 is 15 amino acids. Per the germline V gene, CDR1 is SGHAT and CDR2 is FQNNGV. CDR3 loop: CASSSDGGINEKLFF. CDR3 DNA sequence: TGTGCCAGCAGCTCCGATGGGGGGATTAATGAAAAACTGTTTTTT.

Notes on this clone: The sample contains more than one DNA sequence encoding this CDR3. The rearrangement joins TRBV19 to TRBJ2-2; 11 bases are shared with TRBD1. Per the germline V gene, CDR1 is LNHDA and CDR2 is SQIVND (reference sequence). This CDR3 contains 15 residues. The J segment lost 5 bases and the V segment lost 6 bases, leaving 5 bases of the junction unmatched. CDR3 bases: TGTGCCAGTAGCCCCGGGACAGGGGGAACCGGGGAGCTGTTTTTT. It codes for CASSPGTGGTGELFF.

The chain is built from TRBV28 and TRBJ1-2; D may be TRBD1 (5 bases). CDR1 and CDR2 (germline): MDHEN, SYDVKM. The CDR3 is made up of 13 amino acids. Trimming pared 6 bases from V and 6 bases from J, leaving 14 bases between. This CDR3 is CASRIQGGDGYTF. CDR3 coding DNA: TGTGCCAGCAGGATTCAGGGAGGAGATGGCTACACCTTC.

The rearrangement joins TRBV11-2 to TRBJ2-5; a weak D match, TRBD1 (5 bases). Trimming took 5 bases from V and 4 from J, leaving 11 bases between them. The CDR3 consists of 13 residues. Germline V gene lookup returns CDR1 SGHAT and CDR2 FQNNGV. CDR3 sequence: CASSPGSGETQYF. Written as DNA, the CDR3 is TGTGCCAGCAGCCCAGGGTCGGGAGAGACCCAGTACTTC.

The J gene is TRBJ1-5, the V gene TRBV4-2, with 8 bases lining up with TRBD1. The ends lost 4 bases at V and 9 bases at J; junction bases unmatched: 11. The CDR3 runs 15 residues. Germline values: CDR1 LGHNA, CDR2 YNFKEQ. The CDR3 reads CASSPSHRGSRPQHF. The CDR3 nucleotides are TGTGCCAGCAGCCCTAGCCACAGGGGGAGTAGGCCCCAGCATTTT.

This clone was detected only once. This rearrangement joins TRBV5-6 to TRBJ1-5; TRBD1 matches at 8 bases. The CDR3 has 16 residues. CDR1 SGHDT and CDR2 YYEEEE come from the germline V gene. Losses at the gene ends were 3 bases for V and 1 base for J; bases not matched to a gene: 6. The CDR3 nucleotides read TGTGCCAGCAGCTCTGCTCGACAGGGGAGCAATCAGCCCCAGCATTTT. Residues: CASSSARQGSNQPQHF.